A single T cell receptor (beta chain) is shown here with its context. Its antigen is as yet unknown. The data belong to a study of Ad26.COV2.S vaccination and SARS-CoV-2 variants. Background on the study: In the study, Ad26.COV2.S was injected intramuscularly once, or twice 56 days apart.

Specified treatment: approximately 18 received Ad26.COV2.S at low or high dose, single or two shots; roughly five received placebo; per-sample allocation not given. The study sampled participants on day 63 after the first vaccine or placebo injection. Its platform was an Ad26 vector, and its expressed antigen was Wuhan-strain SARS-CoV-2 spike. Regarding the study as a whole: Following vaccination, spike-specific CD8+ and CD4+ T cell responses reportedly exhibited substantial breadth.

Sequencing used immunoSEQ multiplex PCR; TCRdb keeps in-frame clones, though not all of them. Here the sample spans around 340,000 clones, around nine tenths being singletons. The material sequenced was peripheral blood, taken in a trial of Ad26.COV2.S vaccine versus placebo. The TCR comes from a person between 18 and 65 years old who received the Ad26.COV2.S COVID-19 vaccine or a placebo.

CDR3 loop: CASRETRGGSPLHF. CDR3 bases: TGTGCCAGCAGGGAGACCCGGGGTGGTTCACCCCTCCACTTT. The chain combines TRBV25-1 with TRBJ1-6; D call uncertain. CDR3 length: 14 residues. Trimming pared 6 bases from V and 9 bases from J, leaving 15 bases between. The germline V gene has CDR1 MGHDK and CDR2 SYGVNS.